The T cell receptor beta chain under discussion was sequenced for a study of vaccination and CD4 T cells after COVID-19. The J segment lost 2 bases and the V segment lost 0 bases, leaving 10 bases of the junction unmatched. Germline V gene lookup returns CDR1 SGHAT and CDR2 FQNNGV. The CDR3 totals 17 residues. The treatment denotes: roughly 11-day PBMC culture with coronavirus spike peptide pools or control peptides (ViraFEST assay). CD4+ T-cell collection from the unexposed donor predated the COVID-19 pandemic (2011-2018). Study-wide points: 304 of 307 vaccine-specific clones from convalescent patients were spike mono-reactive.

This clonotype has a handful of counts. Its antigen remains unidentified. The study sequenced cultured CD4+ T cell DNA using the Oncomine TCR Beta short-read assay. One entry per CDR3 protein results from TCRdb running MiXCR on the PCR reads. The data hold roughly 4,200 distinct CDR3 sequences, with about 40% observed a single time. The gene calls are TRBV11-2 and TRBJ2-7, with TRBD1 matching 7 bases. Sequences were obtained from CD4+ T cells from blood, cultured in vitro. This clonotype was obtained from a human donor in good health. CDR3 in amino acids: CASSLDGVQGVPYEQYF. The CDR3 region has the DNA TGTGCCAGCAGCTTAGATGGGGTTCAGGGGGTACCCTACGAGCAGTACTTC.